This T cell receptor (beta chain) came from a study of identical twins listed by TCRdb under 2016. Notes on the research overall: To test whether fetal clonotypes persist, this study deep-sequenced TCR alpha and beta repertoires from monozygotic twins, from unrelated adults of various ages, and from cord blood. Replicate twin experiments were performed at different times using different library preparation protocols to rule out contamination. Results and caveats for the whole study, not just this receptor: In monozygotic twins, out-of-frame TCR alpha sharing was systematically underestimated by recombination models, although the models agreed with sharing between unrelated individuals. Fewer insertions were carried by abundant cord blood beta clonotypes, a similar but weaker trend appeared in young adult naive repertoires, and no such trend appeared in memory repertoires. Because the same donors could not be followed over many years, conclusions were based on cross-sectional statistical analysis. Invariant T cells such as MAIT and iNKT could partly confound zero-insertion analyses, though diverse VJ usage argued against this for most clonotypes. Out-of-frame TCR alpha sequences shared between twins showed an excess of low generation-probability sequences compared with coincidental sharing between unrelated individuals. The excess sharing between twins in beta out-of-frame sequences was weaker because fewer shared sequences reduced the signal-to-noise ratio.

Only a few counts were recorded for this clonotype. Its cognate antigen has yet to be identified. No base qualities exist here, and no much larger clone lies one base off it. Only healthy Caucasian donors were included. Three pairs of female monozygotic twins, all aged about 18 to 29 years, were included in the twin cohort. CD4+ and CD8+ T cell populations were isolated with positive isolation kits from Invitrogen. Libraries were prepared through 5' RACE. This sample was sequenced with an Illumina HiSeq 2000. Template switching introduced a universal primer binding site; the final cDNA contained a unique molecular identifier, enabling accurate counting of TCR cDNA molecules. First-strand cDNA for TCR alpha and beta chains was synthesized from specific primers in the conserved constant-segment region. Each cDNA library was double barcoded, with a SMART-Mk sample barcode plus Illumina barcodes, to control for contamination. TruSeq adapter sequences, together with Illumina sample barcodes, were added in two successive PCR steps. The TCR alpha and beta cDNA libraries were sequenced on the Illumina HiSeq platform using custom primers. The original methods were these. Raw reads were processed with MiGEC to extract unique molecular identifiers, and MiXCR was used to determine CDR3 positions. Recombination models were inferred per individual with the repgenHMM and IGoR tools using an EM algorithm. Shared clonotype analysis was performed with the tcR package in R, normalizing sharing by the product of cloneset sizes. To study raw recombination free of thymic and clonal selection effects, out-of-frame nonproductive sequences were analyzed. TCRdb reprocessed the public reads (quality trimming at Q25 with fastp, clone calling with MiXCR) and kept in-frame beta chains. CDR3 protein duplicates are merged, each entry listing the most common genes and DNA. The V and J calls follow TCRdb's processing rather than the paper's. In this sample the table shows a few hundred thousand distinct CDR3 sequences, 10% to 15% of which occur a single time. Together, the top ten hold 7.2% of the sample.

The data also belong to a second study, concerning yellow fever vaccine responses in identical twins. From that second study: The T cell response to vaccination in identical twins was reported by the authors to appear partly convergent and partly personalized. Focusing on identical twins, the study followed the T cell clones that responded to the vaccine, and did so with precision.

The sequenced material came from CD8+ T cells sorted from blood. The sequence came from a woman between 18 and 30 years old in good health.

The CDR3 protein sequence reads: CASSQGWDRLTGELFF. The nucleotide sequence reads TGTGCCAGCAGCCAAGGGTGGGACAGGCTCACCGGGGAGCTGTTTTTT. Recombination connected TRBV14 to TRBJ2-2; 8 of the junction bases match TRBD1. The CDR3 numbers 16 residues from cysteine through phenylalanine. Solely the CDR3 DNA is kept, with 48 bases framed from the first base. V is pruned by 1 base and J by 4 bases, leaving 5 bases of the junction without a gene match. Via the germline V gene, CDR1 is SGHDN and CDR2 FVKESK.